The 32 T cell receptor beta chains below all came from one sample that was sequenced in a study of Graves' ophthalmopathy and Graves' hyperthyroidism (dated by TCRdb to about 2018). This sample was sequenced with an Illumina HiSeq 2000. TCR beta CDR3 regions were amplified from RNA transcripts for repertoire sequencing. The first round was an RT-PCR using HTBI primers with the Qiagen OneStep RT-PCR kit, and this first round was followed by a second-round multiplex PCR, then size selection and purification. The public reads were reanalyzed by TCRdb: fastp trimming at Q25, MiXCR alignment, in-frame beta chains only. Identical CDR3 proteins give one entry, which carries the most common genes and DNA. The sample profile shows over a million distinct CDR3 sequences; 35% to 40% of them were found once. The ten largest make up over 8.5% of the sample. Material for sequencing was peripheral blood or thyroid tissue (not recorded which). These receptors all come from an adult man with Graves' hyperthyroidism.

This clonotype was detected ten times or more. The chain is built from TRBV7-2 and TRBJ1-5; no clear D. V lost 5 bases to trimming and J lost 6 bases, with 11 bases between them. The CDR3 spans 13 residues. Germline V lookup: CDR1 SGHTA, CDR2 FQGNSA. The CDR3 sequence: CASSTLYSQPQHF. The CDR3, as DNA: TGTGCCAGCAGCACACTGTACAGTCAGCCCCAGCATTTT.

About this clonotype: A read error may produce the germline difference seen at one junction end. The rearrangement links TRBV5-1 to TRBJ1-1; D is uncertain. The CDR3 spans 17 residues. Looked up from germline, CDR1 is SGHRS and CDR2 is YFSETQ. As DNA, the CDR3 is TGTGCCAGCAGCTTTTTGGACTTTGGCTTAATGAACACTGAAGCTTTCTTT. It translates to CASSFLDFGLMNTEAFF.

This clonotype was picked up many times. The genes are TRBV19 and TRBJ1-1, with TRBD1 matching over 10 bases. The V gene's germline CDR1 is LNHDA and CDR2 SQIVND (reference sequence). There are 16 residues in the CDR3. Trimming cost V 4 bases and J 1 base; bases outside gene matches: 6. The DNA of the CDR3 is TGTGCCAGTAGTACCCACCGGACAGGGGGGAACACTGAAGCTTTCTTT. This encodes CASSTHRTGGNTEAFF.

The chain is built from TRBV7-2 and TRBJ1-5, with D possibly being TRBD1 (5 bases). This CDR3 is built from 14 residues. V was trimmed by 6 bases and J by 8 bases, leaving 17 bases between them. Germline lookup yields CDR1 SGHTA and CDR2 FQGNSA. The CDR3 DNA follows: TGTGCCAGCAGGGGGGGAAGGCCCTCAGAGCCCCAGCATTTT. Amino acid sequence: CASRGGRPSEPQHF.

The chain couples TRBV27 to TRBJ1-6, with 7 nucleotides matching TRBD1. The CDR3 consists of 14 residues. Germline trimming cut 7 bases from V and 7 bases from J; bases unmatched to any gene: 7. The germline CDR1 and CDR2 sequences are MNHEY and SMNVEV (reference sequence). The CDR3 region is CASTRDRQNSPLHF. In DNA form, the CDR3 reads TGTGCCAGCACGCGGGACAGACAGAATTCACCCCTCCACTTT.

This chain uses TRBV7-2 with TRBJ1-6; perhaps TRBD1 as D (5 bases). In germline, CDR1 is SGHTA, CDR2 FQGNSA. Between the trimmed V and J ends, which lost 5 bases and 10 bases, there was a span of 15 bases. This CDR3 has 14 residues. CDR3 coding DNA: TGTGCCAGCAGCCCACGGGGGAATGAGTCACCCCTCCACTTT. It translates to CASSPRGNESPLHF. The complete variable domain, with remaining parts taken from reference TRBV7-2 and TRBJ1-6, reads GAGVSQSPSNKVTEKGKDVELRCDPISGHTALYWYRQSLGQGLEFLIYFQGNSAPDKSGLPSDRFSAERTGGSVSTLTIQRTQQEDSAVYLCASSPRGNESPLHFGNGTRLTVT.

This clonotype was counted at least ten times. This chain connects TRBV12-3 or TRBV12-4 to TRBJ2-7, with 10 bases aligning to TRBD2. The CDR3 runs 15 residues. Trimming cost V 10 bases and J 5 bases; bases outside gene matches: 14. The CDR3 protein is CATSYSGRSRDEQYF. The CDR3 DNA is TGTGCCACCTCTTATAGCGGGAGGAGTCGAGACGAGCAGTACTTC.

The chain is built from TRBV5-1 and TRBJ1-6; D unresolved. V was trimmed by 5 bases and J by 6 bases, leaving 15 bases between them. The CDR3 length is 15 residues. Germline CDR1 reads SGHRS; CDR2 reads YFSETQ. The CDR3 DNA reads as TGCGCCAGCAGGTTAGGTGAGGCACGTAATTCACCCCTCCACTTT. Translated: CASRLGEARNSPLHF.

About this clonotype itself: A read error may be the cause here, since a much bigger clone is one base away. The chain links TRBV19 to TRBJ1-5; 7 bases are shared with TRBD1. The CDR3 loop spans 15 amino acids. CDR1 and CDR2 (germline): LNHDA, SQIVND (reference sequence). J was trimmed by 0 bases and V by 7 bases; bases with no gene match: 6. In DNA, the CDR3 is TGTGCCAGTAACAGGGGCCTCAATAGCAATCAGCCCCAGCATTTT. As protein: CASNRGLNSNQPQHF.

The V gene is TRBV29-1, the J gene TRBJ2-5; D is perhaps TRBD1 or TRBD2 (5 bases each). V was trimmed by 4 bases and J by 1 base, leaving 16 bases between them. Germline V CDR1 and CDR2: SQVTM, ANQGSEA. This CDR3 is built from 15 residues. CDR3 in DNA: TGCAGCGTTGGAGAGGGGCAGGAGCGCCAAGAGACCCAGTACTTC. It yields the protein CSVGEGQERQETQYF.

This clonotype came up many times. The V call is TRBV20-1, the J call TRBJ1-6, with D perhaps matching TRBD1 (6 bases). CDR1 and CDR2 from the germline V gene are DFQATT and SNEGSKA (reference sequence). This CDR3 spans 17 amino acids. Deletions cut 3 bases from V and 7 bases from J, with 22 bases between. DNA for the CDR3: TGCAGTGCTAGCCAACCTTCGGGGGGCGTTCGGAATTCACCCCTCCACTTT. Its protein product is CSASQPSGGVRNSPLHF.

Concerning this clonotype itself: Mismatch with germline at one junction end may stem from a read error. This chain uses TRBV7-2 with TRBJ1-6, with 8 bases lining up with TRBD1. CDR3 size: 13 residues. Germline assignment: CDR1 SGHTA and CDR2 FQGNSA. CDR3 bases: TGTGCCAGCAGCCTTCGACAGGGGTCACACGAGCATTTT. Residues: CASSLRQGSHEHF.

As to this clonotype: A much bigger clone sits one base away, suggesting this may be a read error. This CDR3 reads CATSNLWDREEIQYF. The CDR3 coding sequence is TGTGCCACCAGCAACCTCTGGGACAGAGAAGAGATCCAGTACTTC. The V call is TRBV24-1, the J call TRBJ2-5; 7 nucleotides line up with TRBD1. Looked up from germline, CDR1 is KGHDR and CDR2 is SFDVKD. CDR3 length equals 15 residues.

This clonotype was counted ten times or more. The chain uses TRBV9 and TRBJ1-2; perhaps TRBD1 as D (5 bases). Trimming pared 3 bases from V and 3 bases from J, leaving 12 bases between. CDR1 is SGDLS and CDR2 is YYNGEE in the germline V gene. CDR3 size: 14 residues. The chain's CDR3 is CASSARGGYYGYTF. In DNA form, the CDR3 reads TGTGCCAGCAGCGCCCGTGGGGGGTACTATGGCTACACCTTC.

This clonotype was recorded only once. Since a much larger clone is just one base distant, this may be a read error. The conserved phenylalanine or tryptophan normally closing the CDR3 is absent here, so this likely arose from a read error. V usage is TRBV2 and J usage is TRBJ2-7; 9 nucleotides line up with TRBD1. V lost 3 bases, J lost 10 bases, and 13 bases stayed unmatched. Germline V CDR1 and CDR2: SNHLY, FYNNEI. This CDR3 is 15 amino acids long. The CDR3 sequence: CASSDVGTGKVYQYL. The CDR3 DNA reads TGTGCCAGCAGTGATGTCGGGACAGGGAAGGTTTATCAGTACCTC.

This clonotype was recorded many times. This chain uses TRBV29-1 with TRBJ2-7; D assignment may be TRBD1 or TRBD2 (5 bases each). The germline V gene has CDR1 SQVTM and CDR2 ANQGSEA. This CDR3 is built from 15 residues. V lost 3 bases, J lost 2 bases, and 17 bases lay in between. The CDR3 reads CSVEGPRDGTYEQYF. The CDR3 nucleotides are TGCAGCGTTGAGGGCCCTCGGGACGGCACCTACGAGCAGTACTTC.

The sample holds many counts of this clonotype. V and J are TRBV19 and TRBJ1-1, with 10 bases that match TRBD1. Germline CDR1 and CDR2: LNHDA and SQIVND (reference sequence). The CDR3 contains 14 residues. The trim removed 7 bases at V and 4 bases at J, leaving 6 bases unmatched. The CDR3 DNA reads TGTGCCAGTACTCTGGGACAGGGGACCACTGAAGCTTTCTTT. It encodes CASTLGQGTTEAFF.

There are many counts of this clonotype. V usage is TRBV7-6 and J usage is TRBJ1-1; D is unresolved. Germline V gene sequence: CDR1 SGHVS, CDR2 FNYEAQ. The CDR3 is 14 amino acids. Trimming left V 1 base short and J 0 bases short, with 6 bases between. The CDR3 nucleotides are TGTGCCAGCAGCTTAGTTCCCATGAACACTGAAGCTTTCTTT. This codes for CASSLVPMNTEAFF. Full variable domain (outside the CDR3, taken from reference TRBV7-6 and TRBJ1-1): GAGVSQSPRYKVTKRGQDVALRCDPISGHVSLYWYRQALGQGPEFLTYFNYEAQQDKSGLPNDRFSAERPEGSISTLTIQRTEQRDSAMYRCASSLVPMNTEAFFGQGTRLTVV.

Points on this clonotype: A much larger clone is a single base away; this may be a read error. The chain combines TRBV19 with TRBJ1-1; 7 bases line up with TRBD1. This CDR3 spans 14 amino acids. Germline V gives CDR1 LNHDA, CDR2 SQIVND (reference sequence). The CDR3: CASSADRDNTGAFF. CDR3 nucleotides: TGTGCCAGTAGTGCCGACAGGGACAACACTGGAGCTTTCTTT.

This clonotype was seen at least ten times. CDR3 bases: TGTGCCAGCAGTCTTAGGGCCCGGACTAGCGGGTTACAAGAGACCCAGTACTTC. Translating gives CASSLRARTSGLQETQYF. The rearrangement uses TRBV7-6 and TRBJ2-5; 11 bases fit TRBD2. The CDR3 has 18 residues. The germline CDR1 and CDR2 sequences are SGHVS and FNYEAQ. The ends lost 6 bases at V and 2 bases at J; junction bases unmatched: 14.

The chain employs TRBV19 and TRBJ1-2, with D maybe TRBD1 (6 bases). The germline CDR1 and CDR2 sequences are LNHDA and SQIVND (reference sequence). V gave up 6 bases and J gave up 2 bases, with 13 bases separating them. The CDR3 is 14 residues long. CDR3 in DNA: TGTGCCAGTAGCCGGGACACCAACAACTATGGCTACACCTTC. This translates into CASSRDTNNYGYTF.

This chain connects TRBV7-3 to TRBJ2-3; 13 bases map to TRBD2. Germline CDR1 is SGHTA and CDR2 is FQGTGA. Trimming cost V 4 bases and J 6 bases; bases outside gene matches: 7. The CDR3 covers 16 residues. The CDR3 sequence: CASSSTGLAGADTQYF. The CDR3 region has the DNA TGTGCCAGCAGCTCGACCGGACTAGCGGGAGCTGATACGCAGTATTTT.

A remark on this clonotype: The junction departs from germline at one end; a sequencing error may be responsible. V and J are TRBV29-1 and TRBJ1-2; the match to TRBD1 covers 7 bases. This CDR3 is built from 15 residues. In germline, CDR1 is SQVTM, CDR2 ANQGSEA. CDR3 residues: CASSQNRGGNYGYTF. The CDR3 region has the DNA TGTGCCAGCTCACAAAACAGGGGAGGAAACTATGGCTACACCTTC. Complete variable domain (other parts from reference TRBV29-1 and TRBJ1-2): SAVISQKPSRDICQRGTSLTIQCQVDSQVTMMFWYRQQPGQSLTLIATANQGSEATYESGFVIDKFPISRPNLTFSTLTVSNMSPEDSSIYLCASSQNRGGNYGYTFGSGTRLTVV.

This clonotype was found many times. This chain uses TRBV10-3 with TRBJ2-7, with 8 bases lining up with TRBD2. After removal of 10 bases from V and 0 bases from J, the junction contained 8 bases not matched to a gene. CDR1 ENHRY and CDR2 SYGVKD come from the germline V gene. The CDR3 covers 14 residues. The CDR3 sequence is CATTDGGGSYEQYF. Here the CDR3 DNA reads TGTGCCACCACTGACGGGGGGGGCTCCTACGAGCAGTACTTC.

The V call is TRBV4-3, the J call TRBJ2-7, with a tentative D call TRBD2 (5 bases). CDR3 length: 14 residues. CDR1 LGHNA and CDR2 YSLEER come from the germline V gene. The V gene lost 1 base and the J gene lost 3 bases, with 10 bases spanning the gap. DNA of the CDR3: TGCGCCAGCAGCCAAGGACTAAAGAACTACGAGCAGTACTTC. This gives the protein CASSQGLKNYEQYF.

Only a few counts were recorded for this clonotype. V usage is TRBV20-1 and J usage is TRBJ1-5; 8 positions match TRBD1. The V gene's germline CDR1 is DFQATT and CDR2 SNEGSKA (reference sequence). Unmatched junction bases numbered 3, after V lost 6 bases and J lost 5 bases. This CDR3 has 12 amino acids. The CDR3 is CSAGQGYQPQHF. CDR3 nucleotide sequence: TGCAGTGCCGGACAGGGCTATCAGCCCCAGCATTTT.

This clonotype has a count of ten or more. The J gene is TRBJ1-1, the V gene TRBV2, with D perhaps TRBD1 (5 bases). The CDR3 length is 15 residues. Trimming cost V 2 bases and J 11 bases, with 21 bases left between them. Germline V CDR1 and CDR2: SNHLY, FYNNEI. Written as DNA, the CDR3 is TGTGCCAGCAGTGAATACGCCCCCGGGAGGGACCGGGCTTTCTTT. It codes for CASSEYAPGRDRAFF.

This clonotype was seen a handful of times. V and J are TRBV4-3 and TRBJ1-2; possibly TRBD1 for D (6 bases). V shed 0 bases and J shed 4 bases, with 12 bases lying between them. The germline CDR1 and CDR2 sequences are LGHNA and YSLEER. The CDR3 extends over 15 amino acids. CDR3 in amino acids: CASSQEGRGSYGYTF. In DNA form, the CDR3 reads TGCGCCAGCAGCCAAGAAGGCAGGGGAAGCTATGGCTACACCTTC.

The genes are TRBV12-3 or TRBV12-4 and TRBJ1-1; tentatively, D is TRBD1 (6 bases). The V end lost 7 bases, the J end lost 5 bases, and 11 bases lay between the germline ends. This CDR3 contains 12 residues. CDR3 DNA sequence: TGTGCCAGCAAAAACAGGGAGACTGAAGCTTTCTTT. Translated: CASKNRETEAFF.

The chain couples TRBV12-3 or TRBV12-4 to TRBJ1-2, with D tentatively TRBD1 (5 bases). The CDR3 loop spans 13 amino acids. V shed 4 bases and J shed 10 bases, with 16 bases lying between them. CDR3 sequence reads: CASSSQVTGAYTF. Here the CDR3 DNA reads TGTGCCAGCAGTTCGCAGGTGACCGGGGCCTACACCTTC.

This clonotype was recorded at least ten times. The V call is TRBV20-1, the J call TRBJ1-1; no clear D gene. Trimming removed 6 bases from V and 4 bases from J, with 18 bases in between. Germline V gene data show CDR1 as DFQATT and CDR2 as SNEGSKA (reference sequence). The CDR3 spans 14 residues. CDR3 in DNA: TGCAGTGCCAAACCGCGGGCCCCGTTCACTGAAGCTTTCTTT. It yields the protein CSAKPRAPFTEAFF.

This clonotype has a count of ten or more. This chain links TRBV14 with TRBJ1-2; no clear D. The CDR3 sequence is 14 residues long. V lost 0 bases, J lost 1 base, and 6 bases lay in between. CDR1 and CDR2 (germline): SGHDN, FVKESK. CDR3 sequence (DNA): TGTGCCAGCAGCCAAGAACAGAGTAACTATGGCTACACCTTC. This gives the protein CASSQEQSNYGYTF.